Listed here are 9 T cell receptor beta chains from one sample, sequenced in a study of beta chain features in type 1 diabetes. The study reverse transcribed the entire isolated RNA, so it sequenced expressed TCRB transcripts. This table comes from immunoSEQ multiplex PCR, and its TCRdb copy is limited to in-frame clones, with some not included. The sample comprises under 350,000 clones, around 7.8% of which are singletons, and 1% rests with the top ten. The sequenced material came from central memory CD4+ T cells from blood. The receptors stem from a young woman in good health.

This clone was seen only a few times. The chain combines TRBV5-5 with TRBJ1-1; TRBD1 matches at 8 bases. CDR1 and CDR2 (germline): SGHKS, YYEKEE (reference sequence). V lost 4 bases, J lost 6 bases, and 8 bases stayed unmatched. The CDR3 spans 14 residues. The CDR3 loop reads CASSPRDRKPEAFF. The DNA for the CDR3 is TGTGCCAGCAGCCCCCGGGACAGGAAGCCTGAAGCTTTCTTT.

The table lists this clone with a few counts. This sequence joins TRBV18 and TRBJ1-1, with 8 bases matching TRBD1. V lost 3 bases to trimming and J lost 4 bases; unmatched junction nucleotides: 7. From germline, CDR1 is KGHSH and CDR2 LQKENI. CDR3 length: 15 residues. In DNA, the CDR3 is TGTGCCAGCTCACCGGGTCTGCAGGGGGCCACTGAAGCTTTCTTT. This gives the protein CASSPGLQGATEAFF.

The chain carries TRBV6-1 and TRBJ2-1; 7 positions agree with TRBD1. V shed 4 bases, J shed 5 bases, and the junction held 5 bases outside the gene matches. Germline V gene lookup returns CDR1 MNHNS and CDR2 SASEGT. There are 14 residues in the CDR3. The CDR3 coding sequence is TGTGCCAGCAGTGTGGGGGACAGTCACAATGAGCAGTTCTTC. Translating gives CASSVGDSHNEQFF.

This clone was seen a few times. The chain uses TRBV7-9 and TRBJ2-5; 10 bases map to TRBD1. Looked up from germline, CDR1 is SEHNR and CDR2 is FQNEAQ (reference sequence). Unmatched junction bases numbered 5, after V lost 3 bases and J lost 4 bases. This CDR3 is built from 15 residues. The CDR3 is CASSLATGGGETQYF. For the CDR3, the DNA is TGTGCCAGCAGCTTGGCGACAGGGGGCGGAGAGACCCAGTACTTC. Full variable domain (outside the CDR3, taken from reference TRBV7-9 and TRBJ2-5): DTGVSQNPRHKITKRGQNVTFRCDPISEHNRLYWYRQTLGQGPEFLTYFQNEAQLEKSRLLSDRFSAERPKGSFSTLEIQRTEQGDSAMYLCASSLATGGGETQYFGPGTRLLVL.

This clone was detected only a few times. Other DNA sequences in this specimen translate into the identical CDR3. J is TRBJ2-5 and V is TRBV5-1; TRBD2 agrees at 10 bases. The CDR3 has 13 residues. After removal of 6 bases from V and 3 bases from J, the junction contained 2 bases not matched to a gene. Germline CDR1 and CDR2: SGHRS and YFSETQ. Here the CDR3 reads CASTGLAEETQYF. CDR3 DNA sequence: TGCGCCAGCACTGGACTAGCGGAAGAGACCCAGTACTTC.

The V call is TRBV7-2, the J call TRBJ1-2, with 7 positions matching TRBD1. CDR3 length: 15 amino acids. Germline values: CDR1 SGHTA, CDR2 FQGNSA. Trimming cost V 4 bases and J 2 bases; bases outside gene matches: 7. CDR3 amino acids: CASSYVTGMNYGYTF. In DNA, the CDR3 is TGTGCCAGCAGCTACGTGACAGGGATGAACTATGGCTACACCTTC.

To note about this clone: The same CDR3 also results from other DNA sequences found in this sample. The chain uses TRBV7-2 and TRBJ2-5; no clear D gene. The CDR3 runs to 12 residues. V dropped 0 bases and J dropped 5 bases, with 4 bases sitting between them. Germline V gene data show CDR1 as SGHTA and CDR2 as FQGNSA. CDR3 nucleotide sequence: TGTGCCAGCAGCTTAGCGGGGGAGACCCAGTACTTC. It is translated as CASSLAGETQYF.

The chain links TRBV7-3 to TRBJ2-5, with D possibly matching TRBD2 (6 bases). Trimming took 3 bases from V and 0 from J, leaving 8 bases between them. The germline CDR1 and CDR2 sequences are SGHTA and FQGTGA. The length of the CDR3 is 14 residues. The CDR3 nucleotides are TGTGCCAGCAGCTTCGCGGGACACCAAGAGACCCAGTACTTC. Its translation is CASSFAGHQETQYF.

This clone came up many times. The rearrangement joins TRBV7-9 to TRBJ2-5; 7 positions agree with TRBD1. Germline V lookup: CDR1 SEHNR, CDR2 FQNEAQ (reference sequence). V shed 6 bases and J 1 base; nucleotides not matched to a gene: 5. This CDR3 spans 14 amino acids. The CDR3 sequence: CASRDTGVQETQYF. In DNA, the CDR3 is TGTGCCAGCAGAGATACAGGGGTCCAAGAGACCCAGTACTTC.